This T cell receptor (beta chain) was retrieved from a study of radiotherapy plus CTLA-4 blockade in lung cancer. Turning to the study itself: Disease control was achieved by 31% of patients, and objective responses by more than 15%. Overall study findings and caveats: Blood TCR clones of tumor origin expanded after radiotherapy plus ipilimumab.

CTLA-4 blockade using ipilimumab, together with focal radiation, was received by patients with chemo-refractory metastatic non-small-cell lung cancer. Produced via immunoSEQ multiplex PCR; TCRdb's table is partial and in-frame only. The table has roughly 97,000 clones, around 79% seen once. Trimming took 4 bases from V and 2 from J; bases not matched to a gene: 8. From germline, CDR1 is SGHRS and CDR2 YFSETQ. The CDR3 contains 17 residues. To note about this clone: Antigen specificity is unknown.

The sample consisted of peripheral blood, taken from a patient treated with radiotherapy plus ipilimumab. The sequence came from a human donor with non-small cell lung cancer who had a partial response to radiotherapy plus ipilimumab. Some clones in this sample may be carry-over from other donors' samples. The chain carries TRBV5-1 and TRBJ2-3, with 12 bases matching TRBD2. The CDR3 is CASSRGASGRATDTQYF. As DNA, the CDR3 is TGCGCCAGCAGCCGGGGGGCTAGCGGGAGGGCCACAGATACGCAGTATTTT.